This T cell receptor (beta chain) was retrieved from a study of T-cell memory formation after mild COVID-19 (dated by TCRdb to about 2021). Regarding the complete study: TCR sequence clusters from the two donors were found to be largely donor specific. In a couple of donors, T-cell clones that expanded and contracted after mild COVID-19 were tracked by sequencing TCRalpha and TCRbeta repertoires over time. Two young, previously healthy adult volunteers, one female and one male, were included in the cohort. The full study reports these points: Some responding clones were detected in pre-infection memory, suggesting pre-existing cross-reactive memory T cells joined the SARS-CoV-2 response. SARS-CoV-2 specificity of the second-wave clones peaking on day 37 was not confirmed. Clones contracting from day 15 to 85 had balanced CD4/CD8 phenotypes, while a second wave expanding from day 15 to 37 was biased towards CD4+. Contracting CD4+ clones appeared mostly in the CM and EM memory subsets, whereas CD8+ clones were enriched in EMRA. Only two mild cases were covered by the study, and larger cohorts that include severe cases with pre-infection samples were considered necessary.

The CDR3 contains 17 residues, cysteine and phenylalanine counted. The entry retains the CDR3 DNA only, 51 bases that are in frame from base 1. Trimming accounts for 2 bases at V and 9 bases at J, while the number of junction bases matched to no gene is 14. PBMCs were isolated by Ficoll-Paque density gradient centrifugation. Sequencing instrument: Illumina NovaSeq 6000. cDNA libraries for TCRalpha and TCRbeta were prepared by 5'RACE using constant-segment primers, with sample barcodes and unique molecular identifiers added. Trizol reagent was used to extract RNA from every sample. The libraries were amplified in two PCR steps, and the second step added a second sample barcode and Illumina TruSeq adapters. The libraries were sequenced on an Illumina NovaSeq using 2 x 150 bp paired-end reads. The paper's data handling went like this. Reads were demultiplexed and collapsed into UMI-guided consensus sequences with migec v1.2.7. Using mixcr v2.1.11, UMI consensuses were aligned to TRA and TRB V and J templates and then assembled into clonotypes. Expanded or contracted clonotypes were those called significant by both edgeR and NoisET, with noise models trained on biological replicates. edgeR calls used a false discovery rate-adjusted p below 0.01 and a log2 fold-change threshold of 1. As an exploratory analysis of dynamics, max-normalized trajectories of the 1000 most abundant clonotypes were examined with PCA combined with hierarchical clustering. Each responding clone was given a CD4 or CD8 phenotype based on the CD4+ and CD8+ repertoires, which had been sequenced separately. The public sequencing data were trimmed at Q25 with fastp and processed into clonotypes with MiXCR by TCRdb, which kept only in-frame beta chains. For every CDR3 protein sequence, its rows merge into one entry that carries the most common genes and DNA. None of the V and J calls come from the authors' own analysis; TCRdb made them. The sample data list approximately 490,000 distinct CDR3 sequences, and around 21% of these were observed just once. The ten biggest clones cover roughly an eighth of the sample.

Concerning this clonotype: Its binding antigen is unknown. Base-call qualities are not available, and no considerably larger clone is one nucleotide away.

The rearrangement joined TRBV12-3 or TRBV12-4 to TRBJ2-1, with 9 bases aligning to TRBD2. Input material: PBMCs or a T cell subset sorted from them (not recorded which). This clonotype was sampled from an adult woman who had mild COVID-19 (a few samples of this study predate the infection). The sample titles of this study are shuffled in the database, so cell type and time point are left out; the donor was told from shared clones. CDR3 sequence: CASSLSGYQRGVSEQFF. The DNA sequence is as follows: TGTGCCAGCAGTTTATCGGGTTACCAGCGGGGGGTTAGTGAGCAGTTCTTC.